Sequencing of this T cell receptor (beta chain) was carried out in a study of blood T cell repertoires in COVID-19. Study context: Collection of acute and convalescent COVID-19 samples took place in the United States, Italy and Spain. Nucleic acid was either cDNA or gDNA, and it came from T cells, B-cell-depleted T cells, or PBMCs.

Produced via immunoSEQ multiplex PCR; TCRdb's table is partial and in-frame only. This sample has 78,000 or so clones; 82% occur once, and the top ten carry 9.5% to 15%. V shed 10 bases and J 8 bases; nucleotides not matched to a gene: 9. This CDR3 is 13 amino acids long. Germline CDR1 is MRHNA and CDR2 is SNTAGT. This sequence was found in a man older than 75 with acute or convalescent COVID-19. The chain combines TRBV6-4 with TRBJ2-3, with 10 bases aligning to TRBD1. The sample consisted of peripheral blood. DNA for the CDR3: TGTGCCATCTTCCCGGGACAGGGGAGTACGCAGTATTTT. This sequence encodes CAIFPGQGSTQYF.